A single sample is the source of the 22 T cell receptor beta chains below, sequenced in a study of tumor-infiltrating lymphocytes in primary liver carcinoma. It was unsorted whole blood that yielded blood RNA, and germline DNA was also extracted. Starting material of around 460 ng total RNA yielded TCR beta cDNA via a constant-region primer. A slightly modified ARM-PCR protocol with three nested multiplex PCR rounds produced these TCR beta libraries. Both of the initial two PCR rounds ran for around 9 cycles and employed TRBV1-TRBV30 forward primers alongside a C-beta reverse primer. TCRdb re-analysed the multiplex PCR reads in MiXCR, keeping a single row per CDR3 protein. The sample shows some 200,000 distinct CDR3 sequences, about two thirds of them seen only once. Sequences were obtained from peripheral blood. The source is a woman aged 60-75 years with primary liver carcinoma and hepatitis B virus infection.

This clonotype has ten or more counts. As DNA, the CDR3 is TGTGCCAGCAGCTTAGAACAGGGCCTTGATACGCAGTATTTT. This gives the protein CASSLEQGLDTQYF. This sequence joins TRBV11-2 and TRBJ2-3, with D perhaps TRBD1 (6 bases). V lost 0 bases and J 6 bases, leaving 10 bases between the germline ends. Looked up from germline, CDR1 is SGHAT and CDR2 is FQNNGV. This CDR3 has 14 residues.

Comments on this clonotype: A much bigger clone sits one base away, suggesting this may be a read error. This chain uses TRBV12-3 or TRBV12-4 with TRBJ2-1; D uncertain. This CDR3 has 12 amino acids. The CDR3, as DNA: TGTGCCAGCAGTTTAGGCAACAATAAGCAGTTCTTC. Residues: CASSLGNNKQFF.

Worth noting for this clonotype: Germline and junction disagree at one end, which may indicate a read error. This chain connects TRBV11-2 to TRBJ2-7, with no clear D. The germline V gene has CDR1 SGHAT and CDR2 FQNNGV. This CDR3 comprises 16 residues. The CDR3 loop reads CGSSPYVRPSSYEQYF. The CDR3 DNA follows: TGTGGCAGCAGTCCCTATGTACGCCCCAGCTCCTACGAGCAGTACTTC.

Of note for this clonotype: Relative to the germline gene, one junction end is altered; a read error may explain this. The rearrangement uses TRBV5-1 and TRBJ1-2; TRBD1 matches 7 bases. Germline V lookup: CDR1 SGHRS, CDR2 YFSETQ. The CDR3 spans 13 residues. The DNA for the CDR3 is TGCGTCAGCAGTCGGACAGGAGACTATGGCTACACCTTC. This translates into CVSSRTGDYGYTF.

About this clonotype itself: A much larger clone lies a single base off, so this may be a read error. The V call is TRBV6-6, the J call TRBJ2-1, with TRBD2 as a possible D gene (5 bases). This CDR3 spans 14 amino acids. The germline CDR1 and CDR2 sequences are MNHNY and SVGAGI (reference sequence). Trimming left V 7 bases short and J 8 bases short, with 18 bases between. DNA of the CDR3: TGTGCCAGCAAGGAGCGGATACCTCTCGATGAGCAGTTCTTC. Translation gives CASKERIPLDEQFF.

The V call is TRBV19, the J call TRBJ2-3; 12 bases match TRBD1. The germline V gene encodes CDR1 LNHDA and CDR2 SQIVND (reference sequence). The V gene end was trimmed by 10 bases and the J gene end by 3 bases; junction bases not matched to a gene: 5. The CDR3 length is 14 residues. The DNA of the CDR3 is TGTGCCACTCGGGACAGGGGGCGTACAGATACGCAGTATTTT. Translation gives CATRDRGRTDTQYF. The complete variable domain, with remaining parts taken from reference TRBV19 and TRBJ2-3, reads DGGITQSPKYLFRKEGQNVTLSCEQNLNHDAMYWYRQDPGQGLRLIYYSQIVNDFQKGDIAEGYSVSREKKESFPLTVTSAQKNPTAFYLCATRDRGRTDTQYFGPGTRLTVL.

On this clonotype: At one end, the junction sequence differs from germline, possibly due to a read error. The chain has TRBV11-2 and TRBJ2-3, with 7 bases aligning to TRBD1. The CDR3 spans 16 residues. Germline-derived CDR1 and CDR2 are SGHAT and FQNNGV. The CDR3 here is CASKLFPGGEADKQYF. CDR3 bases: TGTGCCAGCAAGTTGTTCCCAGGGGGAGAGGCAGATAAGCAGTATTTT.

With regard to this clonotype: Being one base from a much bigger clone, this may be a read error. The chain is built from TRBV28 and TRBJ2-7; 8 nucleotides match TRBD1. V was pared by 6 bases and J by 3 bases, with 16 bases of the junction left unmatched. Looked up from germline, CDR1 is MDHEN and CDR2 is SYDVKM. The CDR3 runs 17 residues. In DNA, the CDR3 is TGTGCCAGCAGCCGGACAGGGAGGAGTGCGCGGGACTACGAGCAGTACTTC. Amino acid sequence: CASSRTGRSARDYEQYF.

V and J are TRBV29-1 and TRBJ2-3, with 8 bases aligning to TRBD2. The CDR3 sequence is 16 residues long. The junction had 18 bases not matched to a gene; V was cut back by 7 bases and J by 6 bases. In germline, CDR1 is SQVTM, CDR2 ANQGSEA. The CDR3 spells CSAGRGSSGLWDTQYF. The CDR3, as DNA: TGCAGCGCTGGGAGGGGGTCTAGCGGGTTGTGGGATACGCAGTATTTT.

The chain joins TRBV5-1 to TRBJ2-7; 12 nucleotides align to TRBD1. Germline CDR1 reads SGHRS; CDR2 reads YFSETQ. Losses at the gene ends were 5 bases for V and 5 bases for J; bases not matched to a gene: 5. The CDR3 length is 14 residues. In DNA form, the CDR3 reads TGCGCCAGCAGGGGACAGGGGGCCGTCGACGAGCAGTACTTC. Residues: CASRGQGAVDEQYF.

As for this clonotype: A much larger clone differs by one base, so this may be a read error. The chain employs TRBV28 and TRBJ2-3; possibly TRBD1 for D (7 bases). Germline V CDR1 and CDR2: MDHEN, SYDVKM. The ends were cut back, 8 bases at V and 3 bases at J, with 24 bases in the middle. The length of the CDR3 is 17 residues. CDR3 protein: CASPPRGHGGKTDTQYF. CDR3 coding DNA: TGTGCCAGCCCCCCAAGGGGGCACGGAGGGAAAACAGATACGCAGTATTTT.

As regards this clonotype: A much larger clone lies a single base off, so this may be a read error. The rearrangement joins TRBV5-4 to TRBJ2-5, with 9 bases that match TRBD1. The CDR3 contains 15 residues. CDR1 SGHNT and CDR2 YYREEE come from the germline V gene (reference sequence). The CDR3 coding sequence is TGTGCCAGCAGCCGACCGGGACAGGGTTTGGAGATCCAGTACTTC. Translation gives CASSRPGQGLEIQYF.

Worth noting for this clonotype: Compared with germline, one end of the junction differs, possibly owing to a read error. This chain uses TRBV11-2 with TRBJ2-7, with D perhaps matching TRBD1 (5 bases). Germline V lookup: CDR1 SGHAT, CDR2 FQNNGV. The CDR3 consists of 14 residues. For the CDR3, the DNA is TGTACCAGCAGTTTGTTAGGGGTCCTGTACGAGCAGTATTTC. It yields the protein CTSSLLGVLYEQYF.

Concerning this clonotype: The CDR3 ends on some other residue instead of the conserved phenylalanine or tryptophan, so this is likely a read error. The rearrangement uses TRBV6-5 and TRBJ1-5; no reliable D call. The CDR3 covers 13 residues. In germline, CDR1 is MNHEY, CDR2 SVGAGI. In nucleotides, the CDR3 is TGTACCAGCCGGCTTGATAGCAATCAGCCCCAGCATTCT. This translates into CTSRLDSNQPQHS.

V gene TRBV6-4 combines with J gene TRBJ2-3; D gene unclear. The CDR3 length is 13 residues. V was cut by 4 bases and J by 2 bases, with 7 bases left in between. CDR1 is MRHNA, CDR2 SNTAGT, per germline. This chain's CDR3 is CASSVGYTDTQYF. The CDR3 nucleotides read TGTGCCAGCAGTGTGGGTTACACAGATACGCAGTATTTT.

The chain is built from TRBV11-2 and TRBJ2-7, with unresolved D. V was shortened by 7 bases and J by 0 bases, with 13 bases between the two germline ends. The CDR3 sequence is 14 residues long. Germline lookup yields CDR1 SGHAT and CDR2 FQNNGV. The chain's CDR3 is CASNFGGDSYEQYF. CDR3 nucleotides: TGTGCCAGCAACTTTGGTGGGGACTCCTACGAGCAGTACTTC.

For this clonotype: Germline and junction disagree at one end, which may indicate a read error. V usage is TRBV7-9 and J usage is TRBJ1-2; no clear D gene. CDR1 is SEHNR, CDR2 FQNEAQ, per germline (reference sequence). There are 13 residues in the CDR3. The CDR3 bases are TGTACCAGCAGCTCTGTCAGAAACTATGGCTACACCTTC. Protein: CTSSSVRNYGYTF.

There are a few counts of this clonotype. The V call is TRBV28, the J call TRBJ2-5; D is possibly TRBD2 (5 bases). The CDR3 has 14 residues. Germline lookup yields CDR1 MDHEN and CDR2 SYDVKM. The V end was cut by 6 bases, the J end by 4 bases, with 15 bases between. The CDR3 region has the DNA TGTGCCAGCAGCCTCTTAGGAGGCCCAGAGACCCAGTACTTC. It specifies CASSLLGGPETQYF.

The chain uses TRBV2 and TRBJ1-2; D might be TRBD1 (6 bases). Germline CDR1 and CDR2: SNHLY and FYNNEI. This CDR3 is 13 amino acids long. The germline V and J ends were trimmed by 8 bases and 4 bases, with 14 bases remaining between them. CDR3 in amino acids: CASLDSPSYGYTF. Written as DNA, the CDR3 is TGTGCCAGCTTGGACAGCCCGAGCTATGGCTACACCTTC. Based on the CDR3 plus reference TRBV2 and TRBJ1-2, the full variable domain is EPEVTQTPSHQVTQMGQEVILRCVPISNHLYFYWYRQILGQKVEFLVSFYNNEISEKSEIFDDQFSVERPDGSNFTLKIRSTKLEDSAMYFCASLDSPSYGYTFGSGTRLTVV.

On this clonotype: The missing conserved phenylalanine or tryptophan at the end of this CDR3 makes a read error likely. The V gene is TRBV4-1, the J gene TRBJ1-5; D possibly corresponds to TRBD1 (5 bases). The CDR3 has 15 residues. Per germline, CDR1 MGHRA and CDR2 YSYEKL. In DNA form, the CDR3 reads TGCACCAGCAGCCAAATGGGGACTTTGAATCAGCCCCAGCATTTG. Amino acid sequence: CTSSQMGTLNQPQHL.

The chain is built from TRBV14 and TRBJ2-1, with unresolved D. Germline V lookup: CDR1 SGHDN, CDR2 FVKESK. CDR3 length equals 13 residues. Trimming cost V 5 bases and J 12 bases, with 17 bases left between them. The CDR3 region has the DNA TGTGCCAGCAGCGCAAAAAGGGCCTCCGGGCAGTTCTTC. It codes for CASSAKRASGQFF.

This clonotype was recorded at least ten times. This sequence joins TRBV4-1 and TRBJ2-1, with 9 nucleotides matching TRBD2. Per germline, CDR1 MGHRA and CDR2 YSYEKL. The CDR3 loop spans 16 amino acids. The V gene end was trimmed by 6 bases and the J gene end by 9 bases; junction bases not matched to a gene: 15. CDR3 region: CASRRWGREGRGEQFF. DNA of the CDR3: TGCGCCAGCAGAAGATGGGGGCGGGAGGGCCGAGGTGAGCAGTTCTTC.